These 5 T cell receptor beta chains were sequenced from one sample in a study of control samples from healthy donors and cancer patients. Method: immunoSEQ multiplex PCR; TCRdb's copy keeps in-frame clones and lacks some. The sample carries about 230,000 clones, about 80% recorded once. The specimen was PBMCs. All receptors come from a woman in her fifties or sixties with lung cancer.

V usage is TRBV7-3 and J usage is TRBJ1-1; D uncertain. The CDR3 is 13 residues long. The ends were cut back, 2 bases at V and 1 base at J, with 5 bases in the middle. CDR1 SGHTA and CDR2 FQGTGA come from the germline V gene. CDR3 nucleotides: TGTGCCAGCAGCTTAGTCGAGAACACTGAAGCTTTCTTT. It translates to CASSLVENTEAFF.

This clone came up a few times. The chain uses TRBV6-5 and TRBJ2-2; possible D gene TRBD2, 5 bases. Germline values: CDR1 MNHEY, CDR2 SVGAGI. CDR3 length: 13 amino acids. The V end was cut by 8 bases, the J end by 5 bases, with 12 bases between. CDR3 amino acids: CASGTGITGELFF. The CDR3 nucleotides are TGTGCCAGCGGTACGGGGATTACCGGGGAGCTGTTTTTT.

CDR3 bases: TGTGCCATCAGTGCTGGGAGCTCCTACAATGAGCAGTTCTTC. It encodes CAISAGSSYNEQFF. The rearrangement uses TRBV10-3 and TRBJ2-1; D possibly corresponds to TRBD2 (5 bases). The CDR3 covers 14 residues. The germline CDR1 and CDR2 sequences are ENHRY and SYGVKD. Trimming left V 4 bases short and J 0 bases short, with 7 bases between.

The J gene is TRBJ1-1, the V gene TRBV6-4, with no clear D. Germline V lookup: CDR1 MRHNA, CDR2 SNTAGT. This CDR3 contains 14 residues. Between the trimmed V and J ends, which lost 2 bases and 4 bases, there was a span of 11 bases. CDR3 loop: CASSDTIWGTEAFF. As DNA, the CDR3 is TGTGCCAGCAGTGACACCATTTGGGGCACTGAAGCTTTCTTT.

The chain couples TRBV12-3 or TRBV12-4 to TRBJ2-2, with no clear D. V was clipped by 5 bases and J by 4 bases, with 2 bases between them. The CDR3 loop spans 11 amino acids. The CDR3 DNA sequence: TGTGCCAGCAGTACCACCGGGGAGCTGTTTTTT. The encoded protein is CASSTTGELFF.